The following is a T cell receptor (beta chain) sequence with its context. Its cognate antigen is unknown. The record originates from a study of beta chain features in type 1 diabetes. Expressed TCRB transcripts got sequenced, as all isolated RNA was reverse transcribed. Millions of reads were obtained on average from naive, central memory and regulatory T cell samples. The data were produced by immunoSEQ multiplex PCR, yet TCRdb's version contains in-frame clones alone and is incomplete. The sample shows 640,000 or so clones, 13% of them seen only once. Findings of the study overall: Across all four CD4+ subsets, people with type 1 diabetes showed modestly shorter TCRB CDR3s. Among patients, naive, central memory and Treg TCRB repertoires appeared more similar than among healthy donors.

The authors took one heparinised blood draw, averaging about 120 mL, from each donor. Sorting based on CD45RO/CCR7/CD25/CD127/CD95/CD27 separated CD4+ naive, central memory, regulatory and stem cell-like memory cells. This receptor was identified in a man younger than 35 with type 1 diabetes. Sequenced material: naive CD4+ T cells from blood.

CDR3 bases: TGTGCCAGCAGTCCGATGGACAGGGATGGAGAGACCCAGTACTTC. Translated: CASSPMDRDGETQYF. The chain links TRBV28 to TRBJ2-5; 8 nucleotides match TRBD1. The CDR3 length is 15 residues. With V trimmed by 5 bases and J by 4 bases, 9 bases remained unmatched. Germline V lookup: CDR1 MDHEN, CDR2 SYDVKM.